This T cell receptor (beta chain) was captured in a study of immune evolution from preneoplasia to lung adenocarcinoma. Across the study: HLA loss of heterozygosity: roughly 6.6% AIS, under 19% MIA, about 35% ADC, none AAH. Whole-study findings and limits: KRAS-mutant nodules had the highest T cell clonality. Normal lung had highest clonality; later lesions appeared denser, more diverse.

Sequenced by immunoSEQ multiplex PCR; TCRdb stores in-frame clones only, minus some. The data show 13,000 to 15,000 clones, 85% seen once. On this clone itself: Its specificity is not known.

Germline CDR1 MNHEY, CDR2 SMNVEV (reference sequence). Trimming took 5 bases from V and 3 from J, leaving 8 bases between them. There are 12 residues in the CDR3. Histologic diagnosis was independently verified by two lung pathologists. The chain recombines TRBV27 with TRBJ2-7, with D maybe TRBD2 (5 bases). Input material: FFPE lung adenocarcinoma in situ tissue. The clonotype originates from an older donor with lung adenocarcinoma. CDR3: CASSPEGYEQYF. DNA for the CDR3: TGTGCCAGCAGTCCCGAGGGCTACGAGCAGTACTTC.